These 30 T cell receptor beta chains were sequenced from one sample in a study of regulatory T cells in long-lasting Graves disease. The authors built TCR beta libraries using iRepertoire HTBI primers and Arm-PCR of CDR3 regions. One entry per CDR3 protein, called by TCRdb with MiXCR from the multiplex PCR reads. The repertoire includes roughly 350,000 distinct CDR3 sequences, about 16% of them detected once, and around 20% sits in the top ten. Indicated time point: newly diagnosed GD, antithyroid drugs for less than 3 months. There was RNA extracted from PBMCs, and the TCR library was made from it. These sequences were also reported in another study, on T cells in Graves' hyperthyroidism and ophthalmopathy.

The sample here was peripheral blood mononuclear cells (PBMCs), taken at new diagnosis, from a patient treated with antithyroid drugs. Every receptor here comes from a woman between 18 and 29 years old with Graves disease.

This clonotype was picked up a small number of times. J is TRBJ1-5 and V is TRBV12-3 or TRBV12-4; the match to TRBD1 covers 8 bases. Unmatched junction bases numbered 6, after V lost 3 bases and J lost 2 bases. This CDR3 spans 16 amino acids. The chain's CDR3 is CASSFSRGQGNQPQHF. DNA of the CDR3: TGTGCCAGCAGTTTCTCCAGGGGGCAAGGCAATCAGCCCCAGCATTTT.

This clonotype was detected many times. V gene TRBV20-1 combines with J gene TRBJ1-1; tentative D call: TRBD1 (5 bases). Germline CDR1 reads DFQATT; CDR2 reads SNEGSKA (reference sequence). This CDR3 is built from 12 residues. The V and J ends lost 6 bases and 5 bases respectively, with 13 bases between them. The DNA for the CDR3 is TGCAGTGCCAGGGAGGGTGAAACTGAAGCTTTCTTT. Protein: CSAREGETEAFF.

This clonotype has more than one count but fewer than ten. The rearrangement links TRBV5-1 to TRBJ2-1; 14 nucleotides align to TRBD2. This CDR3 is 18 amino acids long. V lost 4 bases and J lost 0; bases outside the gene matches: 6. Germline V gene sequence: CDR1 SGHRS, CDR2 YFSETQ. The CDR3 region has the DNA TGCGCCAGCAGCAGCCAAGGGACTAGCGGGGGCTCCTACAATGAGCAGTTCTTC. Translation: CASSSQGTSGGSYNEQFF.

There are a few counts of this clonotype. The genes are TRBV11-2 and TRBJ1-5; 10 positions match TRBD1. This CDR3 has 16 amino acids. Per the germline V gene, CDR1 is SGHAT and CDR2 is FQNNGV. J gave up 2 bases and V 5 bases, and 6 bases lay outside the gene matches. CDR3 sequence (DNA): TGTGCCAGCAGCCTCTTGGGGACAGGGGGCAATCAGCCCCAGCATTTT. It is translated as CASSLLGTGGNQPQHF.

This clonotype was picked up many times. The chain employs TRBV5-5 and TRBJ2-5, with no clear D. Germline V lookup: CDR1 SGHKS, CDR2 YYEKEE (reference sequence). The CDR3 covers 15 residues. The V gene lost 0 bases and the J gene lost 1 base, with 10 bases spanning the gap. CDR3 amino acids: CASSLDGNFQETQYF. The CDR3 coding sequence is TGTGCCAGCAGCTTGGACGGAAACTTCCAAGAGACCCAGTACTTC.

This chain connects TRBV10-3 to TRBJ2-7; weak D call: TRBD1 (5 bases). Trimming took off 4 bases at V and 3 bases at J, with 7 bases between the two ends. Germline V gene data show CDR1 as ENHRY and CDR2 as SYGVKD. CDR3 length equals 12 residues. In nucleotides, the CDR3 is TGTGCCATCAGTGGTGACAGCTACGAGCAGTACTTC. Its protein is CAISGDSYEQYF.

This clonotype was counted at least ten times. V and J are TRBV9 and TRBJ2-1, with 12 bases that match TRBD2. The V and J ends lost 0 bases and 10 bases, in that order; junction bases with no gene match: 5. The CDR3 extends over 15 amino acids. The V gene's germline CDR1 is SGDLS and CDR2 YYNGEE. The CDR3, as DNA: TGTGCCAGCAGCGTAGGCGGACTAGCGGGATTGGAGCAGTTCTTC. It encodes CASSVGGLAGLEQFF.

The CDR3 coding sequence is TGTGCCAGCAGTCCGGGACAGGGGGCGCTCGGGACCGGGGAGCTGTTTTTT. Translation gives CASSPGQGALGTGELFF. This chain connects TRBV12-3 or TRBV12-4 to TRBJ2-2; 12 bases agree with TRBD1. V shed 5 bases and J 5 bases; nucleotides not matched to a gene: 9. The CDR3 has 17 residues.

This clonotype showed up many times. V is TRBV6-5 and J is TRBJ2-5; TRBD1 or TRBD2 may be the D gene (7 bases each). This CDR3 comprises 14 residues. From germline, CDR1 is MNHEY and CDR2 SVGAGI. The ends were cut back, 4 bases at V and 2 bases at J, with 11 bases in the middle. The CDR3 sequence is CASSSGGGQETQYF. The CDR3, as DNA: TGTGCCAGCAGTTCAGGGGGGGGTCAAGAGACCCAGTACTTC.

This sequence joins TRBV7-3 and TRBJ1-6; no reliable D call. Germline V lookup: CDR1 SGHTA, CDR2 FQGTGA. This CDR3 has 16 amino acids. Trimming pared 4 bases from V and 7 bases from J, leaving 17 bases between. CDR3 in amino acids: CASSSQPPGTNSPLHF. CDR3 DNA: TGTGCCAGCAGCTCTCAGCCCCCGGGTACCAATTCACCCCTCCACTTT.

V usage is TRBV11-2 and J usage is TRBJ2-5; D ambiguous. The CDR3 sequence is 13 residues long. Germline V CDR1 and CDR2: SGHAT, FQNNGV. V was pared by 3 bases and J by 5 bases, with 10 bases between. This chain's CDR3 is CASSFKVGETQYF. In DNA, the CDR3 is TGTGCCAGCAGCTTCAAGGTGGGGGAGACCCAGTACTTC.

As concerns this clonotype: One base away lies a much larger clone, so this may be a sequencing read error. The rearrangement uses TRBV2 and TRBJ2-3, with unresolved D. CDR3 size: 12 residues. Germline assignment: CDR1 SNHLY and CDR2 FYNNEI. Trimming cost V 4 bases and J 5 bases, with 7 bases left between them. CDR3 amino acids: CASSGLKDTQYF. CDR3 DNA: TGTGCCAGCAGTGGATTGAAAGATACGCAGTATTTT.

Many counts were recorded for this clonotype. The V gene is TRBV12-3 or TRBV12-4, the J gene TRBJ1-3; 9 bases agree with TRBD1. V lost 4 bases and J lost 2; bases outside the gene matches: 0. The CDR3 contains 14 residues. Here the CDR3 reads CASSWTGAGNTIYF. The CDR3 nucleotides read TGTGCCAGCAGTTGGACAGGGGCTGGAAACACCATATATTTT.

In this sample, this clonotype turned up many times. This chain uses TRBV27 with TRBJ2-5, with 8 bases matching TRBD2. Trimming took 2 bases from V and 5 from J; bases not matched to a gene: 10. The CDR3 spans 16 residues. Germline lookup yields CDR1 MNHEY and CDR2 SMNVEV (reference sequence). The CDR3 reads CASSLLPGGPLETQYF. The CDR3 DNA reads TGTGCCAGCAGTTTACTTCCGGGAGGGCCTCTGGAGACCCAGTACTTC.

The sample holds one count of this clonotype. This rearrangement joins TRBV19 to TRBJ2-1; TRBD2 agrees at 8 bases. Germline loops: CDR1 LNHDA, CDR2 SQIVND (reference sequence). This CDR3 comprises 15 residues. Trimming at V came to 5 bases and at J to 8 bases, leaving 11 bases not matched to a gene. The CDR3 DNA follows: TGTGCCAGTAGTCAGGCGGGAGGAGTTGGCGATGAGCAGTTCTTC. Translating it yields CASSQAGGVGDEQFF.

The gene calls are TRBV19 and TRBJ1-5, with TRBD1 as a possible D gene (5 bases). V shed 3 bases and J shed 0 bases, with 9 bases lying between them. This CDR3 is built from 15 residues. Looked up from germline, CDR1 is LNHDA and CDR2 is SQIVND (reference sequence). The CDR3 DNA reads TGTGCCAGTAGTATTAGCAGGGCTAGCAATCAGCCCCAGCATTTT. Translation gives CASSISRASNQPQHF.

The V call is TRBV20-1, the J call TRBJ1-1; 12 nucleotides match TRBD1. The junction had 8 bases not matched to a gene; V was cut back by 8 bases and J by 4 bases. CDR3 length equals 14 residues. Germline V gene lookup returns CDR1 DFQATT and CDR2 SNEGSKA (reference sequence). The CDR3 DNA sequence: TGCAGTACAAGGGGACAGGGGGCGATCACTGAAGCTTTCTTT. Its protein product is CSTRGQGAITEAFF.

The table lists this clonotype with many counts. The chain has TRBV5-6 and TRBJ2-1; 13 nucleotides agree with TRBD2. The CDR3 extends over 21 amino acids. The V gene end was trimmed by 0 bases and the J gene end by 2 bases; junction bases not matched to a gene: 14. In germline, CDR1 is SGHDT, CDR2 YYEEEE. The CDR3 protein is CASSLAMPGLAGTYAYNEQFF. The CDR3 DNA sequence: TGTGCCAGCAGCTTGGCTATGCCGGGACTAGCGGGAACTTACGCCTACAATGAGCAGTTCTTC. The entire variable domain, with the rest obtained from reference TRBV5-6 and TRBJ2-1, is as follows: DAGVTQSPTHLIKTRGQQVTLRCSPKSGHDTVSWYQQALGQGPQFIFQYYEEEERQRGNFPDRFSGHQFPNYSSELNVNALLLGDSALYLCASSLAMPGLAGTYAYNEQFFGPGTRLTVL.

This clonotype was seen more than once but under ten times. Compared with germline, one end of the junction differs, possibly owing to a read error. The chain has TRBV4-1 and TRBJ2-1, with 14 positions matching TRBD2. The CDR3 is made up of 15 amino acids. CDR1 is MGHRA and CDR2 is YSYEKL in the germline V gene. DNA for the CDR3: TGTGCCAGCAGCCCGGGACTAGCGGGAGTGGCTGGGCAGTTCTTC. Its translation is CASSPGLAGVAGQFF.

Ten or more counts support this clonotype. This sequence joins TRBV20-1 and TRBJ1-6; 8 bases fit TRBD1. V gave up 5 bases and J gave up 7 bases; unmatched junction bases: 7. Germline V gene sequence: CDR1 DFQATT, CDR2 SNEGSKA (reference sequence). The CDR3 covers 14 residues. CDR3 bases: TGCAGTGCTGACACAGGGGGTCTAAATTCACCCCTCCACTTT. Its translation: CSADTGGLNSPLHF.

This clonotype was found a few times. The V gene is TRBV2, the J gene TRBJ2-3; D is tentatively TRBD1 or TRBD2 (5 bases each). V lost 4 bases and J lost 6, with 17 bases in between. Germline-derived CDR1 and CDR2 are SNHLY and FYNNEI. CDR3 length equals 15 residues. The CDR3 sequence is CASSVGGEGTDTQYF. CDR3 in DNA: TGTGCCAGCAGTGTTGGGGGAGAGGGGACGGATACGCAGTATTTT.

This chain connects TRBV28 to TRBJ1-5, with 8 bases matching TRBD1. The length of the CDR3 is 15 residues. CDR1 is MDHEN, CDR2 SYDVKM, per germline. Trimming at V came to 4 bases and at J to 4 bases, leaving 6 bases not matched to a gene. CDR3: CASSWTGPKNQPQHF. CDR3 nucleotides: TGTGCCAGCAGTTGGACAGGGCCTAAGAATCAGCCCCAGCATTTT. The whole variable domain, remainder taken from reference TRBV28 and TRBJ1-5, is DVKVTQSSRYLVKRTGEKVFLECVQDMDHENMFWYRQDPGLGLRLIYFSYDVKMKEKGDIPEGYSVSREKKERFSLILESASTNQTSMYLCASSWTGPKNQPQHFGDGTRLSIL.

Ten or more counts support this clonotype. The genes are TRBV28 and TRBJ1-2, with D perhaps TRBD1 (6 bases). The CDR3 is 12 amino acids. CDR1 is MDHEN, CDR2 SYDVKM, per germline. The V end was cut by 5 bases, the J end by 4 bases, with 8 bases between. The CDR3 here is CASSPGAYGYTF. CDR3 nucleotides: TGTGCCAGCAGTCCAGGGGCCTATGGCTACACCTTC.

This clonotype was seen at least ten times. V gene TRBV4-2 combines with J gene TRBJ2-7; TRBD2 agrees at 11 bases. Germline CDR1 reads LGHNA; CDR2 reads YNFKEQ. This CDR3 comprises 15 residues. Germline trimming cut 1 base from V and 6 bases from J; bases unmatched to any gene: 5. CDR3 in DNA: TGTGCCAGCAGCCAAGGGCTAGCGGGGGGTAGCGAGCAGTACTTC. It translates to CASSQGLAGGSEQYF.

This clonotype occurred many times. The rearrangement joins TRBV27 to TRBJ2-7; 7 nucleotides line up with TRBD2. V dropped 6 bases and J dropped 3; count of bases not matched to a gene: 5. Germline CDR1 is MNHEY and CDR2 is SMNVEV (reference sequence). There are 13 residues in the CDR3. CDR3 nucleotide sequence: TGTGCCAGCAGACTCCGGGGGGACTACGAGCAGTACTTC. As protein: CASRLRGDYEQYF.

The table lists this clonotype with many counts. The chain is built from TRBV5-1 and TRBJ2-7; a possible D gene is TRBD2 (5 bases). The CDR3 is made up of 11 amino acids. From germline, CDR1 is SGHRS and CDR2 YFSETQ. Trimming removed 5 bases at V and 3 bases at J, with 6 bases between. The CDR3 loop is CASRDFYEQYF. The CDR3 DNA reads TGCGCCAGCAGGGACTTCTACGAGCAGTACTTC.

This clonotype came up a few times. V usage is TRBV20-1 and J usage is TRBJ1-1; the match to TRBD1 covers 8 bases. The germline V gene has CDR1 DFQATT and CDR2 SNEGSKA (reference sequence). Trimming removed 4 bases from V and 3 bases from J; junction bases left unmatched: 1. The CDR3 runs 12 residues. The CDR3 bases are TGCAGTGCTAAACAGGGGGACACTGAAGCTTTCTTT. Translated, it gives CSAKQGDTEAFF.

The V and J genes are TRBV5-1 and TRBJ1-1, with D possibly matching TRBD1 (5 bases). This CDR3 comprises 13 residues. Germline CDR1 and CDR2: SGHRS and YFSETQ. V was trimmed by 0 bases and J by 11 bases, leaving 14 bases between them. The CDR3, as DNA: TGCGCCAGCAGCTTGGATATGGGGACTGGGGCTTTCTTT. Translated, it gives CASSLDMGTGAFF.

On this clonotype: Because the CDR3 is missing its conserved closing phenylalanine or tryptophan, this is likely a read error. The rearrangement uses TRBV9 and TRBJ2-5; 7 bases align to TRBD1. CDR1 and CDR2 from the germline V gene are SGDLS and YYNGEE. The trim removed 0 bases at V and 1 base at J, leaving 3 bases unmatched. This CDR3 contains 15 residues. The DNA of the CDR3 is TGTGCCAGCAGCGTAGTGGGGGACAGCCAAGAGACCCAGTACCTC. Its protein product is CASSVVGDSQETQYL.

This sequence joins TRBV10-1 and TRBJ2-5; D call uncertain. The V gene lost 6 bases and the J gene lost 1 base, with 9 bases spanning the gap. Germline V gives CDR1 WNHNN, CDR2 SYGVQD (reference sequence). The CDR3 has 13 residues. The CDR3 here is CASSYGRQETQYF. DNA of the CDR3: TGCGCCAGCAGCTATGGACGCCAAGAGACCCAGTACTTC.